Presented here are 24 T cell receptor beta chains from one specimen sequenced in a study of Ad26.COV2.S vaccination and SARS-CoV-2 variants. Sequenced by immunoSEQ multiplex PCR; TCRdb stores in-frame clones only, minus some. The sample carries more than 400,000 clones, 90% recorded once. Treatment specified: over 15 received Ad26.COV2.S at low or high dose, single or two shots; a few received placebo; per-sample allocation not given. Sampling was performed 63 days after the first vaccine or placebo injection. Sequences were derived from peripheral blood, sampled in a trial of Ad26.COV2.S vaccine versus placebo. The source of these receptors is a person aged 18-60 years who received the Ad26.COV2.S COVID-19 vaccine or a placebo.

The chain combines TRBV18 with TRBJ2-1; the match to TRBD2 covers 7 bases. Germline CDR1 KGHSH, CDR2 LQKENI. Losses at the gene ends were 4 bases for V and 2 bases for J; bases not matched to a gene: 8. The CDR3 runs to 16 residues. The CDR3 loop is CASSQKAGIPYNEQFF. CDR3 DNA sequence: TGTGCCAGCTCACAGAAAGCGGGAATTCCCTACAATGAGCAGTTCTTC.

The rearrangement joins TRBV4-3 to TRBJ2-1; TRBD2 agrees at 10 bases. The germline gives CDR1 LGHNA, CDR2 YSLEER. With 4 bases clipped from V and 9 bases from J, the junction kept 6 bases outside the gene matches. The CDR3 runs 14 residues. CDR3 sequence (DNA): TGCGCCAGCAGCCCCCGGACTAGCGGCGGTGAGCAGTTCTTC. It is translated as CASSPRTSGGEQFF.

This clone was recorded once. The V call is TRBV7-2, the J call TRBJ2-7; D is unclear. This CDR3 has 15 amino acids. Deletions cut 5 bases from V and 2 bases from J, with 16 bases between. Per the germline V gene, CDR1 is SGHTA and CDR2 is FQGNSA. CDR3 coding DNA: TGTGCCAGCAGCCTGGGTGGTAGCTCGACCTACGAGCAGTACTTC. Protein: CASSLGGSSTYEQYF. The entire variable domain, with the rest obtained from reference TRBV7-2 and TRBJ2-7, is as follows: GAGVSQSPSNKVTEKGKDVELRCDPISGHTALYWYRQSLGQGLEFLIYFQGNSAPDKSGLPSDRFSAERTGGSVSTLTIQRTQQEDSAVYLCASSLGGSSTYEQYFGPGTRLTVT.

A single count supports this clone. This sequence joins TRBV2 and TRBJ2-1; D possibly uses TRBD1 or TRBD2 (5 bases each). Germline V lookup: CDR1 SNHLY, CDR2 FYNNEI. The CDR3 spans 14 residues. The germline V and J ends were trimmed by 6 bases and 7 bases, with 16 bases remaining between them. CDR3 region: CASSPGTNRNEQFF. The CDR3 DNA follows: TGTGCCAGCAGCCCCGGGACCAACAGGAATGAGCAGTTCTTC. The full variable domain, its missing parts supplied by reference TRBV2 and TRBJ2-1, is EPEVTQTPSHQVTQMGQEVILRCVPISNHLYFYWYRQILGQKVEFLVSFYNNEISEKSEIFDDQFSVERPDGSNFTLKIRSTKLEDSAMYFCASSPGTNRNEQFFGPGTRLTVL.

The chain carries TRBV7-2 and TRBJ2-6; D call uncertain. Trimming removed 5 bases at V and 3 bases at J, with 5 bases between. Germline V gene sequence: CDR1 SGHTA, CDR2 FQGNSA. This CDR3 comprises 13 residues. In nucleotides, the CDR3 is TGTGCCAGCAGCCCGGGTGGGGCCAACGTCCTGACTTTC. The encoded protein is CASSPGGANVLTF. Drawing the rest from reference TRBV7-2 and TRBJ2-6, the complete variable domain is GAGVSQSPSNKVTEKGKDVELRCDPISGHTALYWYRQSLGQGLEFLIYFQGNSAPDKSGLPSDRFSAERTGGSVSTLTIQRTQQEDSAVYLCASSPGGANVLTFGAGSRLTVL.

The chain carries TRBV18 and TRBJ2-3; D is unclear. The germline V gene has CDR1 KGHSH and CDR2 LQKENI. Trimming stripped 2 bases from V and 0 bases from J, with 6 bases between. This CDR3 has 14 residues. The CDR3, as DNA: TGTGCCAGCTCACCATACGGTAGCACAGATACGCAGTATTTT. Its translation: CASSPYGSTDTQYF.

The chain recombines TRBV5-1 with TRBJ2-7; 10 bases fit TRBD2. The CDR3 is made up of 14 amino acids. Trimming at V came to 4 bases and at J to 6 bases, leaving 7 bases not matched to a gene. Germline loops: CDR1 SGHRS, CDR2 YFSETQ. The CDR3 reads CASSAPTSGREQYF. CDR3 sequence (DNA): TGCGCCAGCAGCGCCCCGACTAGCGGGCGCGAGCAGTACTTC.

The CDR3 region has the DNA TGTGCCAGCAGTGAGACAACCCAGAAAACTGTCCGTAACTATGGCTACACCTTC. It specifies CASSETTQKTVRNYGYTF. The chain uses TRBV27 and TRBJ1-2; D is uncertain. The CDR3 covers 18 residues. V lost 5 bases and J 1 base, leaving 23 bases between the germline ends. Germline V CDR1 and CDR2: MNHEY, SMNVEV (reference sequence).

V and J are TRBV9 and TRBJ2-3; 11 bases fit TRBD2. J gave up 7 bases and V 0 bases, and 7 bases lay outside the gene matches. Germline CDR1 reads SGDLS; CDR2 reads YYNGEE. CDR3 length equals 16 residues. CDR3 residues: CASSVGGSGRENTQYF. The CDR3 DNA follows: TGTGCCAGCAGCGTAGGTGGTAGCGGGAGGGAGAATACGCAGTATTTT.

This clone was detected only once. The CDR3: CASGLFAGGWYEQYF. In DNA, the CDR3 is TGTGCTAGTGGTTTGTTCGCGGGAGGTTGGTACGAGCAGTACTTC. The chain joins TRBV12-5 to TRBJ2-7; 8 bases map to TRBD2. Trimming took 2 bases from V and 4 from J; bases not matched to a gene: 7. The CDR3 runs to 15 residues. Looked up from germline, CDR1 is LGHNT and CDR2 is FRNRAP.

This chain links TRBV6-5 with TRBJ1-2, with 10 bases identical to TRBD1. The junction had 9 bases not matched to a gene; V was cut back by 6 bases and J by 8 bases. The CDR3 covers 14 residues. Germline V gene lookup returns CDR1 MNHEY and CDR2 SVGAGI. CDR3 bases: TGTGCCAGCAGACGTCCGGGACAGGGGAGGGGCTACACCTTC. This translates into CASRRPGQGRGYTF.

The chain recombines TRBV10-1 with TRBJ2-2; D ambiguous. Germline assignment: CDR1 WNHNN and CDR2 SYGVQD (reference sequence). The CDR3 sequence is 14 residues long. V dropped 1 base and J dropped 1 base, with 4 bases sitting between them. The CDR3, as DNA: TGCGCCAGCAGTGAGTACAGGAACACCGGGGAGCTGTTTTTT. Its protein is CASSEYRNTGELFF.

V is TRBV24-1 and J is TRBJ2-3, with 10 bases identical to TRBD2. Germline loops: CDR1 KGHDR, CDR2 SFDVKD. J was trimmed by 1 base and V by 6 bases; bases with no gene match: 3. CDR3 length: 15 amino acids. CDR3 residues: CATSPGTSGTDTQYF. CDR3 coding DNA: TGTGCCACCAGTCCCGGGACTAGCGGCACAGATACGCAGTATTTT.

The CDR3: CASSLSSGRAYEQYF. The CDR3 DNA reads as TGTGCCAGCAGTTTATCTAGCGGGAGGGCCTACGAGCAGTACTTC. The V and J genes are TRBV28 and TRBJ2-7, with 12 positions matching TRBD2. The V gene end was trimmed by 1 base and the J gene end by 2 bases; junction bases not matched to a gene: 0. Germline CDR1 reads MDHEN; CDR2 reads SYDVKM. There are 15 residues in the CDR3. The whole variable domain, remainder taken from reference TRBV28 and TRBJ2-7, is DVKVTQSSRYLVKRTGEKVFLECVQDMDHENMFWYRQDPGLGLRLIYFSYDVKMKEKGDIPEGYSVSREKKERFSLILESASTNQTSMYLCASSLSSGRAYEQYFGPGTRLTVT.

V usage is TRBV9 and J usage is TRBJ2-1; D may be TRBD1 or TRBD2 (6 bases each). The CDR3 consists of 17 residues. Looked up from germline, CDR1 is SGDLS and CDR2 is YYNGEE. Deletions cut 0 bases from V and 0 bases from J, with 13 bases between. Here the CDR3 reads CASSVEGGWDSYNEQFF. DNA of the CDR3: TGTGCCAGCAGCGTAGAGGGGGGATGGGACTCCTACAATGAGCAGTTCTTC. Full variable domain (outside the CDR3, taken from reference TRBV9 and TRBJ2-1): DSGVTQTPKHLITATGQRVTLRCSPRSGDLSVYWYQQSLDQGLQFLIQYYNGEERAKGNILERFSAQQFPDLHSELNLSSLELGDSALYFCASSVEGGWDSYNEQFFGPGTRLTVL.

The chain uses TRBV5-4 and TRBJ2-7; 7 bases fit TRBD1. The CDR3 loop spans 15 amino acids. Germline CDR1 is SGHNT and CDR2 is YYREEE (reference sequence). The trim removed 4 bases at V and 1 base at J, leaving 8 bases unmatched. The CDR3 protein is CASSTPAGGSYEQYF. DNA of the CDR3: TGTGCCAGCAGCACCCCGGCAGGGGGTTCCTACGAGCAGTACTTC.

The CDR3 here is CASRTSGSDEQFF. The CDR3 DNA follows: TGTGCCAGCCGAACTAGCGGGAGCGATGAGCAGTTCTTC. The genes are TRBV11-3 and TRBJ2-1, with 11 bases lining up with TRBD2. Germline CDR1 and CDR2: SGHNT and YENEEA. This CDR3 spans 13 amino acids. Germline trimming cut 8 bases from V and 8 bases from J; bases unmatched to any gene: 5.

The CDR3 coding sequence is TGTGCCAGCAGCTCTTCCCGGCCAGACAGGACGGGGTTACTGTTTTTT. This codes for CASSSSRPDRTGLLFF. The rearrangement uses TRBV5-4 and TRBJ1-4; a weak D match, TRBD1 (6 bases). CDR1 is SGHNT, CDR2 YYREEE, per germline (reference sequence). This CDR3 is 16 amino acids long. Trimming stripped 3 bases from V and 13 bases from J, with 25 bases between. Full variable domain (rest looked up from reference TRBV5-4 and TRBJ1-4): ETGVTQSPTHLIKTRGQQVTLRCSSQSGHNTVSWYQQALGQGPQFIFQYYREEENGRGNFPPRFSGLQFPNYSSELNVNALELDDSALYLCASSSSRPDRTGLLFFGSGTQLSVL.

V is TRBV5-1 and J is TRBJ2-3; D possibly corresponds to TRBD2 (7 bases). The germline V gene has CDR1 SGHRS and CDR2 YFSETQ. This CDR3 is 14 amino acids long. With 4 bases removed from V and 5 bases from J, the gap between germline ends came to 14 bases. CDR3 sequence: CASSRGAPGDTQYF. The CDR3 DNA follows: TGCGCCAGCAGCCGGGGGGCCCCAGGAGATACGCAGTATTTT. Together with reference TRBV5-1 and TRBJ2-3, the CDR3 gives the full variable domain: KAGVTQTPRYLIKTRGQQVTLSCSPISGHRSVSWYQQTPGQGLQFLFEYFSETQRNKGNFPGRFSGRQFSNSRSEMNVSTLELGDSALYLCASSRGAPGDTQYFGPGTRLTVL.

The CDR3 DNA reads TGTGCCAGCAGCGTAGACCAGGGTCCCTACGAGCAGTACTTC. Its translation: CASSVDQGPYEQYF. The chain has TRBV9 and TRBJ2-7; TRBD1 might be the D (5 bases). Trimming pared 0 bases from V and 2 bases from J, leaving 9 bases between. Germline assignment: CDR1 SGDLS and CDR2 YYNGEE. This CDR3 spans 14 amino acids.

The V and J genes are TRBV28 and TRBJ1-6; no firm D call. V was clipped by 2 bases and J by 11 bases, with 10 bases between them. Germline CDR1 MDHEN, CDR2 SYDVKM. The CDR3 contains 13 residues. The CDR3: CASSLNPRPPLHF. As DNA, the CDR3 is TGTGCCAGCAGTTTAAACCCCAGGCCACCCCTCCACTTT.

The chain employs TRBV7-2 and TRBJ1-2; D perhaps matches TRBD1 (6 bases). The germline V gene encodes CDR1 SGHTA and CDR2 FQGNSA. V dropped 1 base and J dropped 1 base, with 13 bases sitting between them. This CDR3 has 16 residues. CDR3 bases: TGTGCCAGCAGCTTAGTGGTTGGCAGGGGTAACTATGGCTACACCTTC. This sequence encodes CASSLVVGRGNYGYTF.

The chain carries TRBV19 and TRBJ2-1, with 7 bases fitting TRBD2. V lost 7 bases and J lost 1; bases outside the gene matches: 16. The CDR3 covers 18 residues. Per germline, CDR1 LNHDA and CDR2 SQIVND (reference sequence). The CDR3: CASTTYPSGIKSYNEQFF. CDR3 nucleotide sequence: TGTGCCAGTACCACCTACCCTAGCGGAATTAAATCCTACAATGAGCAGTTCTTC. The variable domain in full, with the rest retrieved from reference TRBV19 and TRBJ2-1, is DGGITQSPKYLFRKEGQNVTLSCEQNLNHDAMYWYRQDPGQGLRLIYYSQIVNDFQKGDIAEGYSVSREKKESFPLTVTSAQKNPTAFYLCASTTYPSGIKSYNEQFFGPGTRLTVL.

The V gene is TRBV6-2 or TRBV6-3, the J gene TRBJ1-2, with 7 positions matching TRBD1. After removal of 6 bases from V and 8 bases from J, the junction contained 9 bases not matched to a gene. Germline loops: CDR1 MNHEY, CDR2 SVGEGT. The CDR3 covers 13 residues. The CDR3 sequence: CASSQTDRYGYTF. In DNA form, the CDR3 reads TGTGCCAGCAGCCAAACGGACAGGTACGGCTACACCTTC.